This T cell receptor beta chain is drawn from a study of shared clonotypes between healthy human individuals. Note on this clone: Its antigen is currently unknown.

Everyone who donated was a Caucasian adult who lived in Nashville, Tennessee. Findings and limits, study-wide: Naive subsets generally exceeded memory subsets in estimated richness.

The data were produced by immunoSEQ multiplex PCR, yet TCRdb's version contains in-frame clones alone and is incomplete. The data contain 2 million to 2.5 million clones, 80% to 95% of them singletons. CDR1 is SGHVS and CDR2 is FQNEAQ in the germline V gene. Trimming at V came to 3 bases and at J to 1 base, leaving 5 bases not matched to a gene. The CDR3 consists of 15 residues. This clonotype was sampled from a man aged 18 to 29 in good health. Some clones in this sample may be carry-over from other donors' samples. Material for sequencing was naive CD4+ T cells from PBMCs. The subset here: CD45RA+ positively selected. J is TRBJ2-7 and V is TRBV7-8; 8 bases agree with TRBD2. The CDR3 region has the DNA TGTGCCAGCAGCTTTAGCGGCGGGAGGTCCTACGAGCAGTACTTC. Its translation: CASSFSGGRSYEQYF. Full variable domain (remainder filled in from reference TRBV7-8 and TRBJ2-7): GAGVSQSPRYKVAKRGQDVALRCDPISGHVSLFWYQQALGQGPEFLTYFQNEAQLDKSGLPSDRFFAERPEGSVSTLKIQRTQQEDSAVYLCASSFSGGRSYEQYFGPGTRLTVT.